This T cell receptor beta chain derives from a study of T cell changes during pregnancy in multiple sclerosis. The protocol was immunoSEQ multiplex PCR, while the TCRdb copy is restricted to in-frame clones and leaves out a portion. The table includes tens of thousands of clones, approximately 92% detected once. In its sample, this clone was seen once. V dropped 2 bases and J dropped 1; count of bases not matched to a gene: 5. This CDR3 region has 16 residues. Per germline, CDR1 SGDLS and CDR2 YYNGEE. The V and J genes are TRBV9 and TRBJ2-3; TRBD2 matches 9 bases. The sequence derives from a female donor with multiple sclerosis, enrolled in a pregnancy study. The material was CD4+ T cells from peripheral blood mononuclear cells, obtained after pregnancy. CDR3 bases: TGTGCCAGCAGCGTTGTTCCTAGCGGGGGCACAGATACGCAGTATTTT. This sequence encodes CASSVVPSGGTDTQYF.